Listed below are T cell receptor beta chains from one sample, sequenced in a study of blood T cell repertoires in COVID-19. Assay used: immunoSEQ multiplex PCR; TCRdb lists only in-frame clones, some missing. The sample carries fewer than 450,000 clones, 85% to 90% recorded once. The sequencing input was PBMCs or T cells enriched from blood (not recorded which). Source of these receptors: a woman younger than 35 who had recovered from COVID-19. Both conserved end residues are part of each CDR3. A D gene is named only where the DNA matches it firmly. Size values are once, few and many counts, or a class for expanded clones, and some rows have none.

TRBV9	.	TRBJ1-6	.	CASSRGGALSSYNSPLHF
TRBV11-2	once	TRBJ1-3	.	CASSPGPSSGNTIYF
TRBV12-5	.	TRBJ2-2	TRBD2	CASGFFRLAGSNTGELFF
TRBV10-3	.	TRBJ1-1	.	CAISEGALNTEAFF
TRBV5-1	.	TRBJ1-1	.	CASSLSQVSRVTEAFF
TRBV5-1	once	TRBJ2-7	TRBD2	CASSLRAGGNVGYEQYF
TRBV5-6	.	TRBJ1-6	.	CASSLSGIGSPLHF
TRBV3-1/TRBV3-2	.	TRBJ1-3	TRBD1	CASSQDLTGLWGNTIYF
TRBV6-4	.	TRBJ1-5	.	CASSDSADSNQPQHF
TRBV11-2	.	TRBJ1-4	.	CASSLRGGSNEKLFF
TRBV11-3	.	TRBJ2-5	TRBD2	CASSLGGVQETQYF
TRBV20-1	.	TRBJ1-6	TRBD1	CSASHLTGGSYNSPLHF
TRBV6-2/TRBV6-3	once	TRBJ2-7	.	CASSYEGEISYEQYF
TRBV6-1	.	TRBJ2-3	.	CASSELVTSTDTQYF
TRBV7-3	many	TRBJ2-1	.	CASSPARGPNNEQFF
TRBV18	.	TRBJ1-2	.	CASSRLRPSEDYGYTF
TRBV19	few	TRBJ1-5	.	CASRRGLGLVPQHF
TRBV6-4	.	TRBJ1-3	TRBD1	CASDGGTGDSVAGNTIYF
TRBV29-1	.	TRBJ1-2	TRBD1	CSVEGEAGGSRTF
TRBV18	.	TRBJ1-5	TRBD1	CASSLAGTGGLQPQHF
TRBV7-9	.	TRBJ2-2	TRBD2	CASSFGVAGGFGELFF
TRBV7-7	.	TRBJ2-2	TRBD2	CAISGLAGGTNTGELFF
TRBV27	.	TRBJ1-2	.	CASSLSEDSGYTF
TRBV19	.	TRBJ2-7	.	CASSIKGRGSYEQYF
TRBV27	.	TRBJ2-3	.	CASSPRPSTDTQYF
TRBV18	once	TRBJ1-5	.	CASSPPAANQPQHF
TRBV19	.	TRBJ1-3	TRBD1	CASPGQPPWSSGNTIYF